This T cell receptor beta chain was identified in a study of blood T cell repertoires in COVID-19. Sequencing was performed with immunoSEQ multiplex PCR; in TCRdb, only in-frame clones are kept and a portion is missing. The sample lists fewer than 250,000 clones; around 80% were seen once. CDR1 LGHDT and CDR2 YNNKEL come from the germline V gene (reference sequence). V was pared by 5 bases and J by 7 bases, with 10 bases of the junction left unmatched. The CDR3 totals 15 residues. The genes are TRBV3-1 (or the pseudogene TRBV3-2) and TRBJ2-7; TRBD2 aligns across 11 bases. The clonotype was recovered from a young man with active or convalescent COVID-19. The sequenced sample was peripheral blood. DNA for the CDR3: TGTGCCAGCAGCGCCCTAGCGGGGGGCGTCGGGGAGCAGTACTTC. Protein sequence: CASSALAGGVGEQYF.